This T cell receptor beta chain comes out of a study of blood T cell repertoires in COVID-19. Background on the study: COVID-19 samples from acute and convalescent phases originated in the United States, Italy and Spain. From T cells, B-cell-depleted T cells, or PBMCs came the material, which was cDNA or gDNA.

Authors' processing steps: Researchers report that nucleated cell counts were estimated from reference gene primer amplification. Assay: immunoSEQ multiplex PCR; the TCRdb copy retains only in-frame clones and omits some. Clonal size and the V and J genes are those of that table, whereas D and trimming came from the DNA. This sample yields about 330,000 clones, of which around 87% are seen a single time; roughly 5.2% belongs to the top ten. Trimming pared 7 bases from V and 0 bases from J, leaving 12 bases between. The CDR3 loop spans 14 amino acids. CDR1 and CDR2 (germline): SEHNR, FQNEAQ (reference sequence). This clone was seen more than once but under ten times. Participants came from roughly 25 US areas, aged about 18 to 95 years.

This TCR derives from a woman aged 25 to 45 who had recovered from COVID-19. The chain recombines TRBV7-9 with TRBJ1-2; D is perhaps TRBD1 (6 bases). Sequenced: PBMCs or T cells enriched from blood (not recorded which). The DNA of the CDR3 is TGTGCCAGCATCCCGGACAGCCCTAACTATGGCTACACCTTC. Residues: CASIPDSPNYGYTF.